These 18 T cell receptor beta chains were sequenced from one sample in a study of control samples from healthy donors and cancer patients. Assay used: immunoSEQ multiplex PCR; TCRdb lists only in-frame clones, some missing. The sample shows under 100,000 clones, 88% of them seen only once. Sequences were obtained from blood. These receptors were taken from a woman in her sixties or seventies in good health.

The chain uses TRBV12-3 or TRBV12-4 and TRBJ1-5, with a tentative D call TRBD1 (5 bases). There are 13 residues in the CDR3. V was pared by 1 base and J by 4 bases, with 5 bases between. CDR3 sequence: CASSLGTNQPQHF. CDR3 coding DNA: TGTGCCAGCAGTTTAGGGACAAATCAGCCCCAGCATTTT.

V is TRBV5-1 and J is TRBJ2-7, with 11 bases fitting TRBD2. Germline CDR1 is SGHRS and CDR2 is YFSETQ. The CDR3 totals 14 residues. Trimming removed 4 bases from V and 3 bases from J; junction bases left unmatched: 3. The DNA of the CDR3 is TGCGCCAGCAGCGAGACTAGCGGGAACTACGAGCAGTACTTC. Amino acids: CASSETSGNYEQYF. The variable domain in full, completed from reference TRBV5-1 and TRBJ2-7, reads KAGVTQTPRYLIKTRGQQVTLSCSPISGHRSVSWYQQTPGQGLQFLFEYFSETQRNKGNFPGRFSGRQFSNSRSEMNVSTLELGDSALYLCASSETSGNYEQYFGPGTRLTVT.

The CDR3 is CASSLTFQGAGELFF. The CDR3 bases are TGCGCCAGCAGCTTAACTTTTCAGGGGGCCGGGGAGCTGTTTTTT. The chain employs TRBV5-1 and TRBJ2-2, with TRBD1 identical over 7 bases. V was clipped by 2 bases and J by 6 bases; unmatched bases: 7. The CDR3 covers 15 residues. Germline loops: CDR1 SGHRS, CDR2 YFSETQ.

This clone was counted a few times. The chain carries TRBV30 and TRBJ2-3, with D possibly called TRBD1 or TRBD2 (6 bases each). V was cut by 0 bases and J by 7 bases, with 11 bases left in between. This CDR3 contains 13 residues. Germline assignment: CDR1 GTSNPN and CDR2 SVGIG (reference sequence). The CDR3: CAWSVPGANTQYF. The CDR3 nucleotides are TGTGCCTGGAGTGTACCGGGGGCGAATACGCAGTATTTT.

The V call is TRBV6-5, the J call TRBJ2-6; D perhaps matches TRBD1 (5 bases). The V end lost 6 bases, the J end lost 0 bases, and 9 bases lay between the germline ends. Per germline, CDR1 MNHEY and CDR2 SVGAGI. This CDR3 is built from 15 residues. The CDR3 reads CASRTDLSGANVLTF. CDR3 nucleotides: TGTGCCAGCAGGACAGACCTCTCTGGGGCCAACGTCCTGACTTTC.

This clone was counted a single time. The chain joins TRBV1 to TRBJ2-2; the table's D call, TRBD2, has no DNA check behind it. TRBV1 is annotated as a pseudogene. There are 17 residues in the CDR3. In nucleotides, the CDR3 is TGCACCAGCAGCCAAGATTATAGTGGGGGGGAGACCGGGGAGCTGTTTTTT. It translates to CTSSQDYSGGETGELFF.

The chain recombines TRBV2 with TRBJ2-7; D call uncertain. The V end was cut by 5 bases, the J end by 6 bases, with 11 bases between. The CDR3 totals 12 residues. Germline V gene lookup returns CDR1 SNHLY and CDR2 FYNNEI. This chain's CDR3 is CASSRAAREQYF. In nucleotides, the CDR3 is TGTGCCAGCAGTCGGGCGGCGCGCGAGCAGTACTTC.

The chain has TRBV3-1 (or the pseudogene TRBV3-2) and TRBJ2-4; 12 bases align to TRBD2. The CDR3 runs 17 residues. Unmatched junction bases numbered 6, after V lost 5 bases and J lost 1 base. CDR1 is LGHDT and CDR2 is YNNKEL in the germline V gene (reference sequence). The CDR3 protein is CASSSTTSGGAKNIQYF. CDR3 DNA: TGTGCCAGCAGCTCGACGACTAGCGGGGGCGCCAAAAACATTCAGTACTTC.

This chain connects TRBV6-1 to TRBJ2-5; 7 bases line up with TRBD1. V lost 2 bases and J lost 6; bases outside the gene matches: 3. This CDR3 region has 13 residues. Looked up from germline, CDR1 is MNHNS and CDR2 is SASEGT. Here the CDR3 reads CASSERGQKTQYF. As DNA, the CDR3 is TGTGCCAGCAGTGAAAGGGGGCAAAAGACCCAGTACTTC.

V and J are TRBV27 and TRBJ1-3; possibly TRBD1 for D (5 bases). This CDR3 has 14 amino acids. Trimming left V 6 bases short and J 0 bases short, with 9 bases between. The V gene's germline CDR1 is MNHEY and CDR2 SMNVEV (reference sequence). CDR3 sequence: CASRQGVSGNTIYF. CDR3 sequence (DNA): TGTGCCAGCAGACAAGGGGTCTCTGGAAACACCATATATTTT.

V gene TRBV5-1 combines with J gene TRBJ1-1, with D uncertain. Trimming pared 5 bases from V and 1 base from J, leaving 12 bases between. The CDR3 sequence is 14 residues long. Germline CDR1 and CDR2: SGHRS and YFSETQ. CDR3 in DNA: TGCGCCAGCAGGGGAGTCGGACCGAACACTGAAGCTTTCTTT. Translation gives CASRGVGPNTEAFF.

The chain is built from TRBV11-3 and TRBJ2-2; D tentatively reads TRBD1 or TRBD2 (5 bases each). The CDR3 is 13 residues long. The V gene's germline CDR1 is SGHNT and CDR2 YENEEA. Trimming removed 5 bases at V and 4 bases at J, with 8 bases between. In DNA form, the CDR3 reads TGTGCCAGCAGCCCCGGGACCACCGGGGAGCTGTTTTTT. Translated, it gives CASSPGTTGELFF.

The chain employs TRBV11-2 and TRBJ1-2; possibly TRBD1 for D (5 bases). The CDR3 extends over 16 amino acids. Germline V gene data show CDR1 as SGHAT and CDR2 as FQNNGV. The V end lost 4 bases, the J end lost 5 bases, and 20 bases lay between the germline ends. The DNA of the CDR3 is TGTGCCAGCAGCTCTCAAGCTGGGGCGGCTGTTTATGGCTACACCTTC. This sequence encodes CASSSQAGAAVYGYTF.

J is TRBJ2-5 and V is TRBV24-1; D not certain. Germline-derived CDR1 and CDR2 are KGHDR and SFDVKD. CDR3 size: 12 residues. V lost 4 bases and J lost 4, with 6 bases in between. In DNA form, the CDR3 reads TGTGCCACCAGTGACAGCCGAGAGACCCAGTACTTC. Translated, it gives CATSDSRETQYF.

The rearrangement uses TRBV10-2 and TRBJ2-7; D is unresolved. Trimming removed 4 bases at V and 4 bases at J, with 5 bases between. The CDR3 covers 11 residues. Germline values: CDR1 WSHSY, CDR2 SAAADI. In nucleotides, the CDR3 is TGCGCCAGCAGTGTGGGTTACGAGCAGTACTTC. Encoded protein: CASSVGYEQYF.

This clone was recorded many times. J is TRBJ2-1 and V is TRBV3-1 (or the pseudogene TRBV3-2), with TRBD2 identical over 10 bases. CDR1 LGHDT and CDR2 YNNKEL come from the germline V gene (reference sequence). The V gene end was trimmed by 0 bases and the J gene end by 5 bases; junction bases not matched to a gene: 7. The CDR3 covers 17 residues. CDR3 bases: TGTGCCAGCAGCCAAGAAGGTCGGACTAGCGGAAACAATGAGCAGTTCTTC. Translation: CASSQEGRTSGNNEQFF.

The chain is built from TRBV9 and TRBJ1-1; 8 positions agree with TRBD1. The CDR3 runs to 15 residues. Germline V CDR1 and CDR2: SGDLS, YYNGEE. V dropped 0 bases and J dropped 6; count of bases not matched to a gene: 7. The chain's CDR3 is CASSVDQTGAPEAFF. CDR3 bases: TGTGCCAGCAGCGTAGACCAGACAGGGGCCCCTGAAGCTTTCTTT.

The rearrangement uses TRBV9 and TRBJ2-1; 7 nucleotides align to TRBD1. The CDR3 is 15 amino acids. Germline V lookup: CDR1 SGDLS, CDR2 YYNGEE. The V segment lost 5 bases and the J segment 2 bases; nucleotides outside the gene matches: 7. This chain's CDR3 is CASSESTGTYNEQFF. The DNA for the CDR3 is TGTGCCAGCAGTGAATCGACAGGGACCTACAATGAGCAGTTCTTC.